This T cell receptor (beta chain) came from a study of graft-versus-host responses after intestinal transplantation. Study background: Each recipient received anti-thymocyte globulin induction, then tacrolimus and steroids for roughly 3 years. The study's findings and limits: Present in recipient marrow, GvH clones included some that appeared first in ileum or blood. Graft-versus-host to host-versus-graft clonal ratios in allografts were high in patients with graft-donor T cell macrochimerism. Early post-transplant falls in HvG clones accompanied the peak levels of circulating GvH clones.

Details on this clone: Its antigen is unknown.

Repertoires were generated with immunoSEQ multiplex PCR, while TCRdb's copy carries only in-frame clones and drops some. The profile shows around 120,000 clones, roughly 95% of them singletons. The sequenced sample was unstimulated CD8+ T cells sorted from spleen or lymph node cells, obtained before intestinal transplant. The TCR sequence derives from a human donor who received an intestinal transplant.

CDR3 amino acids: CASSFGSGAYEQYF. The CDR3 coding sequence is TGTGCCAGCAGTTTCGGTAGCGGAGCCTACGAGCAGTACTTC. The J gene is TRBJ2-7, the V gene TRBV28, with D possibly matching TRBD2 (6 bases). Trimming pared 3 bases from V and 2 bases from J, leaving 11 bases between. Germline CDR1 MDHEN, CDR2 SYDVKM. The CDR3 sequence is 14 residues long.